Below, 6 T cell receptor beta chains from the same sample are listed, as sequenced in a study of blood T cell repertoires in COVID-19. The protocol was immunoSEQ multiplex PCR, while the TCRdb copy is restricted to in-frame clones and leaves out a portion. The sample yields about 480,000 clones, roughly 88% seen once. The sequencing sample was made of PBMCs or T cells enriched from blood (not recorded which). Receptors were obtained from a woman aged 40 to 50 who had recovered from COVID-19.

J is TRBJ2-7 and V is TRBV7-2, with 11 bases aligning to TRBD1. V trimming: 2 bases; J trimming: 9 bases; junction bases outside the gene matches: 9. CDR3 length: 15 amino acids. Germline lookup yields CDR1 SGHTA and CDR2 FQGNSA. The CDR3 spells CASSLRRDRGSGQYF. In DNA form, the CDR3 reads TGTGCCAGCAGCTTACGTCGGGACAGGGGGAGCGGGCAGTACTTC.

This clone showed up just a few times. The J gene is TRBJ2-7, the V gene TRBV18; 12 bases line up with TRBD1. Germline lookup yields CDR1 KGHSH and CDR2 LQKENI. J was trimmed by 6 bases and V by 1 base; bases with no gene match: 10. The CDR3 is 17 amino acids. CDR3 nucleotides: TGTGCCAGCTCACCACAACTCGCGGGGACAGGGGGCAGCGAGCAGTACTTC. Translated, it gives CASSPQLAGTGGSEQYF. The whole variable domain, filled in from reference TRBV18 and TRBJ2-7, reads NAGVMQNPRHLVRRRGQEARLRCSPMKGHSHVYWYRQLPEEGLKFMVYLQKENIIDESGMPKERFSAEFPKEGPSILRIQQVVRGDSAAYFCASSPQLAGTGGSEQYFGPGTRLTVT.

The chain carries TRBV11-2 and TRBJ2-1, with 10 bases fitting TRBD2. This CDR3 region has 13 residues. The germline gives CDR1 SGHAT, CDR2 FQNNGV. With 5 bases clipped from V and 10 bases from J, the junction kept 5 bases outside the gene matches. The CDR3 loop is CASSRRLAGEQFF. DNA for the CDR3: TGTGCCAGCAGCCGACGACTAGCGGGCGAGCAGTTCTTC. Variable domain in full (rest from reference TRBV11-2 and TRBJ2-1): EAGVAQSPRYKIIEKRQSVAFWCNPISGHATLYWYQQILGQGPKLLIQFQNNGVVDDSQLPKDRFSAERLKGVDSTLKIQPAKLEDSAVYLCASSRRLAGEQFFGPGTRLTVL.

This chain joins TRBV10-2 and TRBJ1-5; TRBD1 might be the D (6 bases). From germline, CDR1 is WSHSY and CDR2 SAAADI. The length of the CDR3 is 15 residues. V was clipped by 3 bases and J by 6 bases, with 15 bases between them. DNA for the CDR3: TGCGCCAGCAGTGATCCAGGGGCAGTCAGTCAGCCCCAGCATTTT. It yields the protein CASSDPGAVSQPQHF.

V usage is TRBV6-6 and J usage is TRBJ1-2; TRBD1 matches at 7 bases. Germline CDR1 MNHNY, CDR2 SVGAGI (reference sequence). V was pared by 0 bases and J by 5 bases, with 9 bases of the junction left unmatched. This CDR3 is built from 16 residues. CDR3 bases: TGTGCCAGCAGTTACTCTACTTCGACAGGGCTGTATGGCTACACCTTC. Residues: CASSYSTSTGLYGYTF.

CDR3 nucleotides: TGTGCCAGCAGTCAGGTTGCGGGAGCTATATCCTACAATGAGCAGTTCTTC. It translates to CASSQVAGAISYNEQFF. The chain combines TRBV9 with TRBJ2-1, with 7 bases matching TRBD2. The CDR3 sequence is 17 residues long. Germline CDR1 is SGDLS and CDR2 is YYNGEE. V shed 5 bases and J 1 base; nucleotides not matched to a gene: 12.